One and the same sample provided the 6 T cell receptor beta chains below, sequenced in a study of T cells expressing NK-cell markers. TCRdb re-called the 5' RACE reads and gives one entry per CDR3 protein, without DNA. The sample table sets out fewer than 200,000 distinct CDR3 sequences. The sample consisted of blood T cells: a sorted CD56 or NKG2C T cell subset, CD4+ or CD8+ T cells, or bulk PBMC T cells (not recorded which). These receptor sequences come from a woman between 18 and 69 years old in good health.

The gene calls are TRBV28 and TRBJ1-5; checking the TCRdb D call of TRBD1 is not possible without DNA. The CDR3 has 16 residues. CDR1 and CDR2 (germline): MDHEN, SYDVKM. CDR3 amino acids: CASSLGPAAGDQPQHF.

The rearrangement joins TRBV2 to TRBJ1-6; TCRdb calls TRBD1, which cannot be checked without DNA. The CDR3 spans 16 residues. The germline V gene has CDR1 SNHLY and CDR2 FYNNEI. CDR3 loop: CASTSTLQGANSPLHF. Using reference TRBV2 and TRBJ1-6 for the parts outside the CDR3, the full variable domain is EPEVTQTPSHQVTQMGQEVILRCVPISNHLYFYWYRQILGQKVEFLVSFYNNEISEKSEIFDDQFSVERPDGSNFTLKIRSTKLEDSAMYFCASTSTLQGANSPLHFGNGTRLTVT.

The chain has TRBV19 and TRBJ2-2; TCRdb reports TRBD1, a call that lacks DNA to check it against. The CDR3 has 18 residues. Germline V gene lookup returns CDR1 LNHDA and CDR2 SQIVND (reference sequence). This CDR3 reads CASRGGDRAFANTGELFF.

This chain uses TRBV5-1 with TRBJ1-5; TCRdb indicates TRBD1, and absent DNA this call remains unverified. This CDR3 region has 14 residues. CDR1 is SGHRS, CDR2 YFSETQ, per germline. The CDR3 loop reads CASSLGGGPGPQHF.

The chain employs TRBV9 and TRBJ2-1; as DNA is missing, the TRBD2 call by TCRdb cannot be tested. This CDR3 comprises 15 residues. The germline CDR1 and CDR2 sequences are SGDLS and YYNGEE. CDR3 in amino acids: CASSGWRADYNEQFF.

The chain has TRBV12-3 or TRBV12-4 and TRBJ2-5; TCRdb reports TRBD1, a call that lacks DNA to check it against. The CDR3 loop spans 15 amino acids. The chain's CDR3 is CASSRNRGPQETQYF.